The following is a TCR beta chain sequence with its context. These data originate in a study of identical twins. This CDR3 contains 14 residues. TCRdb re-called the 5' RACE reads with MiXCR, one entry per CDR3 protein. The repertoire holds some 1,700,000 distinct CDR3 sequences, with under 35% as singletons. This sequence joins TRBV21-1 and TRBJ2-5; the table's TRBD1 call for D was not verified on the DNA. TRBV21-1 corresponds to a pseudogene. Sequenced sample: cord blood. The TCR was taken from a newborn girl in good health. The DNA for the CDR3 is TGTGCCAGCAGCAAAGTGGACAGGGCAGAGACCCAGTACTTC. Translated: CASSKVDRAETQYF.